The following is a T cell receptor beta chain sequence with its context. No antigen is known for it. V lost 3 bases to trimming and J lost 11 bases, with 20 bases between them. CDR1 is LNHDA, CDR2 SQIVND, per germline (reference sequence). This CDR3 contains 15 residues. Researchers ran the PCR with 60 Vbeta and 13 Jbeta primers. The table came from immunoSEQ multiplex PCR; TCRdb's copy has only in-frame clones and leaves some out. Its clone listing holds 30,000 to 40,000 clones. The sample comes from a study of cytomegalovirus exposure and HLA in healthy donors. Overall study results and limits: The study put 150 or so TCR beta chains on its list as cytomegalovirus-associated.

The V gene is TRBV19, the J gene TRBJ1-5; D is possibly TRBD1 (6 bases). This clonotype originated in a human donor in good health. Sequences were obtained from PBMCs. The CDR3 reads CASSIYGEGGTAQHF. The CDR3 DNA reads TGTGCCAGTAGTATTTATGGGGAAGGGGGAACGGCCCAGCATTTT.